A selection of T cell receptor beta chains follows, all from one sample in a study of blood T cell repertoires in COVID-19. Using immunoSEQ multiplex PCR, the repertoire was profiled, and TCRdb retains in-frame clones only, with some absent. This sample has some 320,000 clones, with around nine tenths found just once. Sample: PBMCs or T cells enriched from blood (not recorded which). Receptor source: a woman aged 30 to 39 who had been exposed to COVID-19. The CDR3 runs from the conserved cysteine through the conserved F or W. Each record gives: CDR3 protein, CDR3 DNA, clone size, D gene, V gene, J gene. The D gene is left open where the match is weak. The listing skips clone size in some rows; elsewhere it reads once, few, many or a size class.

CDR3aa: CASSPRPGAEAFF
CDR3nt: TGCGCCAGCAGCCCCCGGCCCGGGGCTGAAGCTTTCTTT
abundance: once
d_gene: .
v_gene: TRBV5-1
j_gene: TRBJ1-1

CDR3aa: CASSRDSSYNSPLHF
CDR3nt: TGTGCCAGCAGCAGGGACAGCTCCTATAATTCACCCCTCCACTTT
abundance: .
d_gene: .
v_gene: TRBV21-1
j_gene: TRBJ1-6

CDR3aa: CASSRSRLETQYF
CDR3nt: TGTGCCAGTAGTAGGAGCAGATTGGAGACCCAGTACTTC
abundance: .
d_gene: .
v_gene: TRBV19
j_gene: TRBJ2-5

CDR3aa: CASSITDSLNTEAFF
CDR3nt: TGTGCCAGCAGCATAACGGACAGCCTGAACACTGAAGCTTTCTTT
abundance: .
d_gene: .
v_gene: TRBV11-2
j_gene: TRBJ1-1

CDR3aa: CASSQDGRVKNQPQHF
CDR3nt: TGCGCCAGCAGCCAAGATGGCCGGGTTAAAAATCAGCCCCAGCATTTT
abundance: .
d_gene: .
v_gene: TRBV4-1
j_gene: TRBJ1-5

CDR3aa: CASSRRTSGYEQYF
CDR3nt: TGTGCCAGCAGCCGGCGCACTAGCGGCTACGAGCAGTACTTC
abundance: .
d_gene: TRBD2
v_gene: TRBV3-1/TRBV3-2
j_gene: TRBJ2-7

CDR3aa: CASSYRWGPEAFF
CDR3nt: TGCGCCAGCAGCTACCGATGGGGGCCTGAAGCTTTCTTT
abundance: .
d_gene: .
v_gene: TRBV5-1
j_gene: TRBJ1-1

CDR3aa: CASSRTAQETQYF
CDR3nt: TGTGCCAGCAGTCGGACAGCACAAGAGACCCAGTACTTC
abundance: .
d_gene: .
v_gene: TRBV27
j_gene: TRBJ2-5

CDR3aa: CASSEPSGGTETQYF
CDR3nt: TGTGCCAGCAGTGAACCCAGCGGGGGTACGGAGACCCAGTACTTC
abundance: .
d_gene: TRBD2
v_gene: TRBV2
j_gene: TRBJ2-5

CDR3aa: CASSPGGTYNEQFF
CDR3nt: TGTGCCAGCAGCCCGGGGGGCACCTACAATGAGCAGTTCTTC
abundance: .
d_gene: .
v_gene: TRBV7-9
j_gene: TRBJ2-1

CDR3aa: CASSLDGGQGADGYTF
CDR3nt: TGTGCCAGCAGCCTGGACGGGGGACAGGGGGCCGATGGCTACACCTTC
abundance: .
d_gene: TRBD1
v_gene: TRBV7-9
j_gene: TRBJ1-2

CDR3aa: CSIPGHLRINEQFF
CDR3nt: TGCAGCATCCCGGGACACCTAAGGATCAATGAGCAGTTCTTC
abundance: once
d_gene: .
v_gene: TRBV29-1
j_gene: TRBJ2-1

CDR3aa: CASSRFGQSDPHEQYF
CDR3nt: TGTGCCAGCAGTCGGTTTGGGCAGTCAGATCCCCACGAGCAGTACTTC
abundance: .
d_gene: .
v_gene: TRBV6-6
j_gene: TRBJ2-7

CDR3aa: CASSSGTNNYGYTF
CDR3nt: TGCGCCAGCAGCTCCGGGACTAATAACTATGGCTACACCTTC
abundance: .
d_gene: .
v_gene: TRBV5-1
j_gene: TRBJ1-2

CDR3aa: CASSPERAKETQYF
CDR3nt: TGTGCCAGTAGTCCCGAGCGGGCTAAAGAGACCCAGTACTTC
abundance: .
d_gene: .
v_gene: TRBV19
j_gene: TRBJ2-5

CDR3aa: CASSLEGDLNYGYTF
CDR3nt: TGCGCCAGCAGCCTGGAGGGAGACCTTAACTATGGCTACACCTTC
abundance: .
d_gene: .
v_gene: TRBV5-1
j_gene: TRBJ1-2